This record concerns one TCR beta chain sequence. No cognate antigen has been identified for it. Qualities for individual bases were not recorded, and no much larger clone is one base off. This record comes from a study of blood T cells in healthy people across ages (dated by TCRdb to about 2015). About the study as a whole: Template switching captured roughly one uniquely barcoded TCR beta cDNA molecule per two T cells in model experiments. To avoid experimental bias, donors of different ages were randomly spread across the sequencing lanes. For two donors (one aged 18 to 29 and one aged 80 or older), the study analyzed two additional independent replicas of 1 million unique cDNA reads from the same blood draw. The donors were divided into four age groups: young (average around 16 years), middle-aged (about 40), aged (about 60) and long-lived (roughly 82). Age-related changes in TCR beta repertoire diversity were measured in the study by deep sequencing normalized with unique cDNA molecular identifiers. What the authors observed across the whole study: Estimates of total diversity based on one million sequenced T cells were considered lower bounds and underestimates. Since profiling was done on bulk unsorted PBMCs, naive and antigen-experienced compartments could not be conclusively compared. Compared with the aged group, the long-lived group had more naive CD4+ T cells, fewer expanded clones and increased TCR diversity, suggesting age selection. Observed TCR beta diversity per million T cells fell roughly linearly with age, and a significant reduction was already apparent by age around 39. There was a strong correlation between observed TCR beta diversity and the percentage of naive T cells measured by flow cytometry. Donor CMV infection status was unknown, potentially confounding age-related changes in expanded clonotypes.

Including the terminal cysteine and phenylalanine, the CDR3 comprises 15 residues. CDR3 DNA is the only sequence kept; it has 45 bases, read in frame from the first base. The germline V and J ends show losses of 0 bases and 9 bases respectively, and no gene match explains 7 bases of the junction. CDR1 and CDR2, looked up from the germline V gene (reference sequence), are DFQATT and SNEGSKA. The 39 donors, aged 6 to 90 years, were systemically healthy Caucasian individuals from Russia. Each donor gave 8 to 10 milliliters of peripheral blood, drawn into EDTA-treated Vacutainer tubes. Ficoll-Paque density-gradient centrifugation was used to isolate PBMCs, with at least 6 million per sample. Total RNA, at least 5.5 micrograms per sample, was extracted from PBMCs with Trizol reagent. For every donor, an aliquot of PBMCs went through flow cytometry to measure the percentages of naive CD45RAhigh/CD27high T cells.

Preparation of the library involved 5' RACE. Reads for this sample came from an Illumina HiSeq 2500. A second PCR of about 7 to 12 cycles was run with a J-beta primer mix and a sample-barcoded 5' primer. Each TCR beta cDNA molecule received a unique molecular identifier from a template-switch 5' adaptor carrying 12 random nucleotides. Each sample yielded at least 2.5 million CDR3-containing paired-end reads. All of the RNA was converted into first-strand cDNA using the Mint cDNA synthesis kit, with a TRBC-specific oligonucleotide serving as the primer. After uracil-DNA glycosylase treatment, a first 18-cycle PCR used universal primers M1SS and BC2_uni_R on all cDNA. Under the source paper's analysis protocol: For normalization, 1 million high-quality reads, each with a distinct molecular identifier, were randomly selected from each sample. Instead of being binned into consensus sequences, reads with shared molecular identifiers were discarded. MiTCR, with a Q25 quality threshold and the strictest error-elimination algorithm, was used for CDR3 identification, clonotype clustering and error correction. A nonparametric unseen species model with Euler transformation was used to estimate a lower bound on total TCR beta diversity. TCRdb ran its own pipeline on the public reads, namely fastp trimming at Q25 and MiXCR clone calling, and kept in-frame beta chains. All rows with the same CDR3 protein become a single entry with the most common DNA and genes. Clone size and V and J calls follow TCRdb, not the original study. The sample contains some 920,000 distinct CDR3 sequences, 45% to 60% of them found a single time. About a fifth of the sample is taken by the ten largest.

Sample: blood. The chain was built from TRBV20-1 and TRBJ1-6; TRBD1 lines up with 8 middle nucleotides. This TCR was sampled from a woman aged 55-70 years in good health. DNA sequence: TGCAGTGCTAGAGACCAGGGACAGGTGACTTCACCCCTCCACTTT. Its translation is CSARDQGQVTSPLHF.